The 10 T cell receptor beta chains in this list originate from one sample, sequenced in a study of PD-1 blockade in classical Hodgkin lymphoma. Assay used: immunoSEQ multiplex PCR; TCRdb lists only in-frame clones, some missing. The table shows some 18,000 clones, with roughly 77% occurring only once. Sample time point: cycle 4 day 1 (C4D1), after five to seven weeks of nivolumab. Following autologous stem cell transplantation, relapse occurred in every patient, and exposure to brentuximab vedotin varied. Sequences were derived from peripheral blood mononuclear cells (PBMCs), sampled before the fourth cycle of nivolumab. These receptors were obtained from a human donor with classical Hodgkin lymphoma.

CDR3 bases: TGCGCCAGCAGTGAGGGATACGAGCAGTACGTC. Translated: CASSEGYEQYV. The chain couples TRBV10-2 to TRBJ2-7; D uncertain. Germline V gene sequence: CDR1 WSHSY, CDR2 SAAADI. CDR3 length: 11 amino acids. V was cut by 2 bases and J by 4 bases, with 3 bases left in between.

In DNA form, the CDR3 reads TGTGCCAGCAGCCCACAGGGTTTTGATCAGCCCCAGCATTTT. Amino acid sequence: CASSPQGFDQPQHF. The J gene is TRBJ1-5, the V gene TRBV7-9, with D possibly TRBD1 on 6 matching bases. Trimming removed 5 bases at V and 5 bases at J, with 13 bases between. CDR1 SEHNR and CDR2 FQNEAQ come from the germline V gene (reference sequence). This CDR3 region has 14 residues.

The chain joins TRBV7-2 to TRBJ2-1, with 11 bases aligning to TRBD2. J lost 4 bases, V lost 5 bases, and 7 bases had no gene match. CDR1 and CDR2 (germline): SGHTA, FQGNSA. The CDR3 contains 16 residues. Here the CDR3 reads CASSRTGTSGYNEQFF. The CDR3 DNA sequence: TGTGCCAGCAGCCGCACCGGGACTAGCGGATACAATGAGCAGTTCTTC.

This chain uses TRBV30 with TRBJ1-3; D unclear. V was clipped by 4 bases and J by 8 bases, with 6 bases between them. Germline V gives CDR1 GTSNPN, CDR2 SVGIG (reference sequence). The CDR3 is 10 amino acids. CDR3 in DNA: TGTGCCTGGACCGGTGACACCATATATTTT. The encoded protein is CAWTGDTIYF. Together with reference TRBV30 and TRBJ1-3, the CDR3 gives the full variable domain: SQTIHQWPATLVQPVGSPLSLECTVEGTSNPNLYWYRQAAGRGLQLLFYSVGIGQISSEVPQNLSASRPQDRQFILSSKKLLLSDSGFYLCAWTGDTIYFGEGSWLTVV.

This chain links TRBV19 with TRBJ1-2, with D possibly TRBD1 on 6 matching bases. V lost 10 bases and J lost 4, with 25 bases in between. Germline assignment: CDR1 LNHDA and CDR2 SQIVND (reference sequence). The length of the CDR3 is 16 residues. The CDR3 loop is CATLGIRTESVYGYTF. As DNA, the CDR3 is TGTGCCACTCTTGGGATCCGGACAGAAAGCGTCTATGGCTACACCTTC.

Concerning this clone itself: This CDR3 is also generated by other DNA sequences in the sample. The chain joins TRBV6-5 to TRBJ2-2; 7 bases are shared with TRBD1. CDR1 and CDR2 (germline): MNHEY, SVGAGI. Trimming took 5 bases from V and 6 from J; bases not matched to a gene: 6. CDR3 size: 14 residues. The CDR3 DNA follows: TGTGCCAGCAGTCGAGAGACAGGGCCCGGGGAGCTGTTTTTT. It yields the protein CASSRETGPGELFF.

The chain couples TRBV9 to TRBJ2-7, with D possibly TRBD2 on 6 matching bases. Germline V gene data show CDR1 as SGDLS and CDR2 as YYNGEE. The ends were cut back, 0 bases at V and 3 bases at J, with 13 bases in the middle. The CDR3 sequence is 15 residues long. CDR3 protein: CASSVEDSGVYEQYF. Here the CDR3 DNA reads TGTGCCAGCAGCGTAGAGGATAGCGGAGTCTACGAGCAGTACTTC.

The rearrangement uses TRBV7-2 and TRBJ1-2; a weak D match, TRBD1 (5 bases). CDR1 is SGHTA and CDR2 is FQGNSA in the germline V gene. CDR3 size: 12 residues. V was trimmed by 1 base and J by 8 bases, leaving 8 bases between them. CDR3 sequence reads: CASSLGGTGYTF. The CDR3 bases are TGTGCCAGCAGCTTAGGAGGGACGGGCTACACCTTC.

This chain connects TRBV5-1 to TRBJ1-3; no clear D. The length of the CDR3 is 12 residues. Germline values: CDR1 SGHRS, CDR2 YFSETQ. V gave up 2 bases and J gave up 4 bases, with 4 bases separating them. This chain's CDR3 is CASSLEGNTIYF. CDR3 sequence (DNA): TGCGCCAGCAGCTTAGAAGGAAACACCATATATTTT.

This clone was picked up one time. The rearrangement joins TRBV29-1 to TRBJ1-3, with D maybe TRBD1 (5 bases). CDR1 and CDR2 from the germline V gene are SQVTM and ANQGSEA. V dropped 6 bases and J dropped 0 bases, with 15 bases sitting between them. The CDR3 runs to 15 residues. CDR3 loop: CSVTDSSFSGNTIYF. The CDR3 DNA reads as TGCAGCGTAACAGACAGTTCTTTCTCTGGAAACACCATATATTTT.